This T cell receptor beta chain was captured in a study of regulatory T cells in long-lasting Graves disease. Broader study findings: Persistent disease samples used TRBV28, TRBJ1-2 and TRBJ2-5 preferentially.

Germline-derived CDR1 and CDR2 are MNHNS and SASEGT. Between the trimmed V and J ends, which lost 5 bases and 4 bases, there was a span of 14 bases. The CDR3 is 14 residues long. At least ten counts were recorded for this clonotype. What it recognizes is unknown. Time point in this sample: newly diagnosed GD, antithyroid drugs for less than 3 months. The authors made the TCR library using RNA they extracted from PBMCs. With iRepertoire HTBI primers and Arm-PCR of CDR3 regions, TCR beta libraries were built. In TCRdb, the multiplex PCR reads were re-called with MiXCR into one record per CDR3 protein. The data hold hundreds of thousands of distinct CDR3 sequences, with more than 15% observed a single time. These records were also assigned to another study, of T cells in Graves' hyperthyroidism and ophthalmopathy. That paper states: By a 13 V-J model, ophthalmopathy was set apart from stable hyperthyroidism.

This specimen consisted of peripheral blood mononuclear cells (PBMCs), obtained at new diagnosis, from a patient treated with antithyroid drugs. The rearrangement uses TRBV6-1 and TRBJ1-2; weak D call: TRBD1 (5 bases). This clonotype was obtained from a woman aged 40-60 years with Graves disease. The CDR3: CASSPGREVYGYTF. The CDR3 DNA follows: TGTGCCAGCAGTCCGGGCAGGGAGGTCTATGGCTACACCTTC.